The 17 T cell receptor beta chains below come from one sample, sequenced in a study of blood T cells in healthy people across ages. The second PCR ran roughly 7 to 11 cycles with a sample-barcoded 5' primer and J-beta primers. TCRdb used MiXCR to reprocess the 5' RACE reads, holding one entry per CDR3 protein. The sample contains roughly 1.7 million distinct CDR3 sequences, around 35% of which appear only once. Specimen: blood. The receptors come from a woman aged 25 to 39 in good health.

V usage is TRBV28 and J usage is TRBJ2-7; D is undetermined. CDR1 MDHEN and CDR2 SYDVKM come from the germline V gene. Trimming shortened V by 1 base and J by 0 bases, and 22 bases separated the two germline ends. This CDR3 has 19 amino acids. The CDR3 spells CASSLSASSVIPSSYEQYF. CDR3 sequence (DNA): TGTGCCAGCAGTTTATCCGCATCTTCGGTAATCCCTAGCTCCTACGAGCAGTACTTC.

A word on this clonotype: A read error is possible here, since a much larger clone lies one base away. Given the absence of the conserved phenylalanine or tryptophan at the CDR3 end, a read error is likely. Because the CDR3's place on the DNA is in doubt, the DNA is left out and the CDR3 is given as listed by TCRdb. The chain uses TRBV21-1 and TRBJ1-1; TRBD1, as called in the table, went unchecked against the DNA. TRBV21-1 is shown as a pseudogene. The CDR3 spans 17 amino acids, including both terminal residues. This CDR3 is CAIGTGFHCPMNTEAFC.

This chain joins TRBV9 and TRBJ2-1; D call uncertain. There are 11 residues in the CDR3. From germline, CDR1 is SGDLS and CDR2 YYNGEE. The V and J ends lost 4 bases and 9 bases respectively, with 8 bases between them. CDR3 loop: CASSIPGEQFF. Written as DNA, the CDR3 is TGTGCCAGCAGCATCCCGGGTGAGCAGTTCTTC.

This clonotype was found a few times. The genes are TRBV7-6 and TRBJ2-5; unclear D gene. The CDR3 is 17 residues long. Trimming removed 1 base from V and 1 base from J, with 16 bases in between. Germline CDR1 is SGHVS and CDR2 is FNYEAQ. Written as DNA, the CDR3 is TGTGCCAGCAGCTTAGTTACCCTGGATGGCAGCCAAGAGACCCAGTACTTC. This encodes CASSLVTLDGSQETQYF. Full variable domain (missing parts from reference TRBV7-6 and TRBJ2-5): GAGVSQSPRYKVTKRGQDVALRCDPISGHVSLYWYRQALGQGPEFLTYFNYEAQQDKSGLPNDRFSAERPEGSISTLTIQRTEQRDSAMYRCASSLVTLDGSQETQYFGPGTRLLVL.

A few counts support this clonotype. Relative to the germline gene, one junction end is altered; a read error may explain this. CDR3 nucleotide sequence: TGTGCCAGCGGTTTATGGAATGAGCAGTTCTTC. It yields the protein CASGLWNEQFF. V and J are TRBV27 and TRBJ2-1, with D unclear. The CDR3 totals 11 residues. The germline gives CDR1 MNHEY, CDR2 SMNVEV (reference sequence).

In the case of this clonotype: Just one base apart from a much larger clone, this may be a read error. The chain has TRBV7-2 and TRBJ2-7, with D perhaps assigned TRBD1 or TRBD2 (5 bases each). This CDR3 is 16 amino acids long. The germline CDR1 and CDR2 sequences are SGHTA and FQGNSA. The CDR3 DNA follows: TGTGTCAGCAGCATAAGTTCCGGGACCGCCGCCTACGAGCAGTACTTC. Its protein is CVSSISSGTAAYEQYF. The whole variable domain, remainder taken from reference TRBV7-2 and TRBJ2-7, is GAGVSQSPSNKVTEKGKDVELRCDPISGHTALYWYRQSLGQGLEFLIYFQGNSAPDKSGLPSDRFSAERTGGSVSTLTIQRTQQEDSAVYLCVSSISSGTAAYEQYFGPGTRLTVT.

This clonotype appeared a few times. The genes are TRBV9 and TRBJ2-3; 9 bases agree with TRBD2. V dropped 0 bases and J dropped 6; count of bases not matched to a gene: 11. The CDR3 is made up of 17 amino acids. Germline V gene sequence: CDR1 SGDLS, CDR2 YYNGEE. The CDR3 loop is CASSVGRLAGMGDTQYF. DNA for the CDR3: TGTGCCAGCAGCGTAGGACGGCTAGCGGGAATGGGGGATACGCAGTATTTT.

The gene calls are TRBV29-1 and TRBJ1-2; the match to TRBD1 covers 9 bases. Germline V lookup: CDR1 SQVTM, CDR2 ANQGSEA. After removal of 2 bases from V and 4 bases from J, the junction contained 8 bases not matched to a gene. The CDR3 spans 15 residues. CDR3: CSVEWTGVWGYGYTF. The CDR3 nucleotides are TGCAGCGTTGAATGGACAGGGGTTTGGGGCTATGGCTACACCTTC.

This sequence joins TRBV4-1 and TRBJ1-5, with TRBD1 identical over 7 bases. Germline assignment: CDR1 MGHRA and CDR2 YSYEKL. This CDR3 comprises 16 residues. The V segment lost 0 bases and the J segment 2 bases; nucleotides outside the gene matches: 4. This chain's CDR3 is CASSQDIDRGNQPQHF. DNA for the CDR3: TGCGCCAGCAGCCAAGATATCGACAGGGGCAATCAGCCCCAGCATTTT.

The V gene is TRBV13, the J gene TRBJ2-1; tentatively, D is TRBD1 or TRBD2 (5 bases each). Trimming left V 3 bases short and J 8 bases short, with 14 bases between. The CDR3 is 14 amino acids. Germline CDR1 reads PRHDT; CDR2 reads FYEKMQ (reference sequence). CDR3 in DNA: TGTGCCAGCAGCTTCGCCGGGGCTACCTATGAGCAGTTCTTC. This encodes CASSFAGATYEQFF.

A few counts support this clonotype. This rearrangement joins TRBV7-9 to TRBJ1-2; 7 nucleotides match TRBD1. V shed 6 bases and J 6 bases; nucleotides not matched to a gene: 4. The CDR3 has 12 residues. Germline CDR1 is SEHNR and CDR2 is FQNEAQ (reference sequence). CDR3 bases: TGTGCCAGCAGAAAAGGACAGGATGGCTACACCTTC. It translates to CASRKGQDGYTF.

The V call is TRBV20-1, the J call TRBJ1-1; unclear D gene. Trimming removed 0 bases from V and 10 bases from J, with 12 bases in between. The CDR3 has 12 amino acids. CDR1 and CDR2 (germline): DFQATT, SNEGSKA (reference sequence). CDR3 amino acids: CSAREGEALAFF. Written as DNA, the CDR3 is TGCAGTGCTAGAGAGGGTGAGGCCTTAGCTTTCTTT.

A few counts support this clonotype. The CDR3 bases are TGTGCCAGCAGCCCTCTGCCACCCAGGCAGGGGGCTTACTACGAGCAGTACTTC. It specifies CASSPLPPRQGAYYEQYF. The J gene is TRBJ2-7, the V gene TRBV7-6, with 8 positions matching TRBD1. Trimming removed 5 bases from V and 3 bases from J; junction bases left unmatched: 18. In germline, CDR1 is SGHVS, CDR2 FNYEAQ. The CDR3 is 18 residues long.

This clonotype was detected ten times or more. J is TRBJ2-1 and V is TRBV29-1, with no clear D. This CDR3 contains 10 residues. Between the trimmed V and J ends, which lost 4 bases and 12 bases, there was a span of 10 bases. CDR1 and CDR2 from the germline V gene are SQVTM and ANQGSEA. The CDR3 nucleotides are TGCAGCGTTGTTTTTGGGGTGCAGTTCTTC. This sequence encodes CSVVFGVQFF.

The chain links TRBV7-2 to TRBJ2-3, with D uncertain. V lost 2 bases to trimming and J lost 2 bases, with 11 bases between them. The CDR3 is made up of 15 amino acids. CDR1 and CDR2 from the germline V gene are SGHTA and FQGNSA. CDR3 residues: CASSLITAYTDTQYF. The CDR3 DNA reads as TGTGCCAGCAGCTTAATCACAGCTTACACAGATACGCAGTATTTT.

The chain has TRBV27 and TRBJ2-7; no reliable D call. Trimming cost V 8 bases and J 0 bases, with 14 bases left between them. The CDR3 has 14 residues. Germline loops: CDR1 MNHEY, CDR2 SMNVEV (reference sequence). CDR3 coding DNA: TGTGCCAGCGGTTGGCAGGTTTCCTCCTACGAGCAGTACTTC. This sequence encodes CASGWQVSSYEQYF.

This clonotype came up many times. V gene TRBV7-2 combines with J gene TRBJ2-7, with 9 positions matching TRBD1. CDR1 is SGHTA and CDR2 is FQGNSA in the germline V gene. The CDR3 totals 13 residues. Trimming cost V 9 bases and J 1 base; bases outside gene matches: 4. CDR3 amino acids: CASTGGWSYEQYF. The CDR3 DNA sequence: TGTGCCAGTACAGGGGGCTGGTCCTACGAGCAGTACTTC.